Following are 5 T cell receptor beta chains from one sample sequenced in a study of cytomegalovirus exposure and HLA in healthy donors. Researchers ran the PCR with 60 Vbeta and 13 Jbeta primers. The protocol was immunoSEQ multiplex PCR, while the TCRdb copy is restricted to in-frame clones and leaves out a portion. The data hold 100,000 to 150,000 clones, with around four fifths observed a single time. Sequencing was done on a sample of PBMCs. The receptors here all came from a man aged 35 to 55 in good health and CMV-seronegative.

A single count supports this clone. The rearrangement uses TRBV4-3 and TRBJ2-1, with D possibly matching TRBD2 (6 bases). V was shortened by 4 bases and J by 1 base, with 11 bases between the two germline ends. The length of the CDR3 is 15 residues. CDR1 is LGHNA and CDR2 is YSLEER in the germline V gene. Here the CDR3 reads CASSRWGESYNEQFF. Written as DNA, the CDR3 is TGCGCCAGCAGCCGGTGGGGGGAATCCTACAATGAGCAGTTCTTC.

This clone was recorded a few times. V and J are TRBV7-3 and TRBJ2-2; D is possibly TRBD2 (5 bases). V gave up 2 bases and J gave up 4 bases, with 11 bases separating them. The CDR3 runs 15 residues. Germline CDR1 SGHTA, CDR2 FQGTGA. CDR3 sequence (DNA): TGTGCCAGCAGCTTAGTCGAGGGCCCCACCGGGGAGCTGTTTTTT. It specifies CASSLVEGPTGELFF. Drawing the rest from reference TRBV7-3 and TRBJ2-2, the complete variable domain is GAGVSQTPSNKVTEKGKYVELRCDPISGHTALYWYRQSLGQGPEFLIYFQGTGAADDSGLPNDRFFAVRPEGSVSTLKIQRTERGDSAVYLCASSLVEGPTGELFFGEGSRLTVL.

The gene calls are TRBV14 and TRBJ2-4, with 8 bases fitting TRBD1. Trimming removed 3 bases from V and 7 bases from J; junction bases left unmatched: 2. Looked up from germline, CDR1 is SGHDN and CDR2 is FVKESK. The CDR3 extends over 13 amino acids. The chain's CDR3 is CASSHRGPNIQYF. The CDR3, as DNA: TGTGCCAGCAGCCACAGGGGGCCTAACATTCAGTACTTC.

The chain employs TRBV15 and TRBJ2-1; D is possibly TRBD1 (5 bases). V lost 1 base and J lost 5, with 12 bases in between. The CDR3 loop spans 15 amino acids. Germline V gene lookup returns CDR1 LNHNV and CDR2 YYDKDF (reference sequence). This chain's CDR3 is CATSRVAGSHNEQFF. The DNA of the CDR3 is TGTGCCACCAGCAGAGTGGCAGGGTCCCACAATGAGCAGTTCTTC.

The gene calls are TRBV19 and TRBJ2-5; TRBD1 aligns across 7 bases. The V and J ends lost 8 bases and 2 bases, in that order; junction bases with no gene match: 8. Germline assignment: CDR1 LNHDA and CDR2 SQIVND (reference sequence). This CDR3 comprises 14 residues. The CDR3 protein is CASRPQGQQETQYF. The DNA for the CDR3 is TGTGCCAGTCGACCCCAGGGACAGCAAGAGACCCAGTACTTC.